These T cell receptor beta chains were read from a single sample in a study of CD8+ T cells in alopecia areata. Some clones are missing from TCRdb's copy, which holds only in-frame ones; the method was immunoSEQ multiplex PCR. The sample includes some 150,000 clones, roughly nine tenths of them seen just once. This sample comprised CD8+ T cells sorted from blood, obtained at week 4, from a patient treated with tofacitinib. Source of these receptors: a human donor with alopecia areata. CDR3s include the opening cysteine and the closing phenylalanine or tryptophan. Each record gives: D gene, J gene, V gene, clone size, CDR3 protein, CDR3 DNA. D genes are given only for firm matches. Clone size is given for some rows only: seen once, a few or many times, or a class if the clone is expanded.

d_gene: .
j_gene: TRBJ2-7
v_gene: TRBV5-1
abundance: .
CDR3aa: CASSTTSSYEQYF
CDR3nt: TGCGCCAGCAGTACAACTAGCAGCTACGAGCAGTACTTC

d_gene: .
j_gene: TRBJ1-1
v_gene: TRBV27
abundance: .
CDR3aa: CASSPLYRYLNTEAFF
CDR3nt: TGTGCCAGCAGTCCTCTCTACCGGTATCTGAACACTGAAGCTTTCTTT

d_gene: TRBD1
j_gene: TRBJ2-1
v_gene: TRBV7-3
abundance: .
CDR3aa: CASSRGQGSNEQFF
CDR3nt: TGTGCCAGCAGCCGGGGACAGGGGTCCAATGAGCAGTTCTTC

d_gene: .
j_gene: TRBJ1-5
v_gene: TRBV4-1
abundance: .
CDR3aa: CASSPGGIYSNQPQHF
CDR3nt: TGCGCCAGCAGCCCAGGAGGGATTTATAGCAATCAGCCCCAGCATTTT

d_gene: .
j_gene: TRBJ1-1
v_gene: TRBV5-6
abundance: .
CDR3aa: CASSSRTTEAFF
CDR3nt: TGTGCCAGCAGCTCCCGGACTACTGAAGCTTTCTTT

d_gene: .
j_gene: TRBJ2-1
v_gene: TRBV6-5
abundance: .
CDR3aa: CASSYGQGGNEQFF
CDR3nt: TGTGCCAGCAGTTACGGGCAGGGTGGGAATGAGCAGTTCTTC

d_gene: TRBD2
j_gene: TRBJ2-5
v_gene: TRBV2
abundance: .
CDR3aa: CASSERGWEGQETQYF
CDR3nt: TGTGCCAGCAGTGAAAGGGGATGGGAGGGTCAAGAGACCCAGTACTTC

d_gene: TRBD2
j_gene: TRBJ2-7
v_gene: TRBV7-9
abundance: .
CDR3aa: CASSPRTSGRFYEQYF
CDR3nt: TGTGCCAGCAGCCCCAGGACTAGCGGGAGGTTCTACGAGCAGTACTTC

d_gene: TRBD2
j_gene: TRBJ2-3
v_gene: TRBV29-1
abundance: .
CDR3aa: CSVVVVASGSTDTQYF
CDR3nt: TGCAGCGTTGTAGTGGTCGCTAGCGGGAGCACAGATACGCAGTATTTT

d_gene: .
j_gene: TRBJ1-2
v_gene: TRBV14
abundance: .
CDR3aa: CASSPRRTLHGYTF
CDR3nt: TGTGCCAGCAGTCCCCGAAGGACCCTTCATGGCTACACCTTC

d_gene: TRBD2
j_gene: TRBJ2-7
v_gene: TRBV19
abundance: .
CDR3aa: CASSLSSSGFVYEQYF
CDR3nt: TGTGCCAGTAGTCTGAGCTCTAGCGGATTCGTCTACGAGCAGTACTTC

d_gene: .
j_gene: TRBJ2-1
v_gene: TRBV6-6
abundance: .
CDR3aa: CASSYSNGNEQFF
CDR3nt: TGTGCCAGCAGTTACTCGAATGGGAATGAGCAGTTCTTC

d_gene: .
j_gene: TRBJ2-3
v_gene: TRBV7-9
abundance: .
CDR3aa: CASSPRTPSSTDTQYF
CDR3nt: TGTGCCAGCAGCCCGCGGACACCTTCTAGCACAGATACGCAGTATTTT

d_gene: TRBD1
j_gene: TRBJ1-5
v_gene: TRBV4-1
abundance: .
CDR3aa: CASSQGGRQGGRPQHF
CDR3nt: TGCGCCAGCAGCCAAGGGGGGCGACAGGGAGGACGGCCCCAGCATTTT

d_gene: .
j_gene: TRBJ2-3
v_gene: TRBV7-9
abundance: few
CDR3aa: CASSLQDYSITDTQYF
CDR3nt: TGTGCCAGCAGCTTACAGGACTACTCTATCACAGATACGCAGTATTTT

d_gene: .
j_gene: TRBJ1-1
v_gene: TRBV28
abundance: .
CDR3aa: CASSEDRVNTEAFF
CDR3nt: TGTGCCAGCAGTGAGGACCGTGTGAACACTGAAGCTTTCTTT

d_gene: .
j_gene: TRBJ1-2
v_gene: TRBV5-6
abundance: .
CDR3aa: CASSEISGRPYGYTF
CDR3nt: TGTGCCAGCAGCGAGATAAGTGGCAGGCCCTATGGCTACACCTTC

d_gene: TRBD2
j_gene: TRBJ2-1
v_gene: TRBV25-1
abundance: .
CDR3aa: CASSLKREDNEQFF
CDR3nt: TGTGCCAGCAGTCTCAAGCGGGAGGACAATGAGCAGTTCTTC

d_gene: .
j_gene: TRBJ2-2
v_gene: TRBV2
abundance: .
CDR3aa: CASSEALGVMRTGELFF
CDR3nt: TGTGCCAGCAGTGAAGCGCTTGGGGTAATGAGAACCGGGGAGCTGTTTTTT

d_gene: .
j_gene: TRBJ2-7
v_gene: TRBV11-1
abundance: few
CDR3aa: CASSHGQTYEQYF
CDR3nt: TGTGCCAGCAGCCACGGACAGACCTACGAGCAGTACTTC

d_gene: .
j_gene: TRBJ1-1
v_gene: TRBV9
abundance: .
CDR3aa: CASSVEAYGGNTEAFF
CDR3nt: TGTGCCAGCAGCGTAGAGGCTTATGGGGGGAACACTGAAGCTTTCTTT

d_gene: .
j_gene: TRBJ2-2
v_gene: TRBV5-1
abundance: .
CDR3aa: CASSSDIQPNTGELFF
CDR3nt: TGCGCCAGCAGCTCCGACATACAACCGAACACCGGGGAGCTGTTTTTT

d_gene: .
j_gene: TRBJ2-6
v_gene: TRBV30
abundance: .
CDR3aa: CAWTGANVLTF
CDR3nt: TGTGCCTGGACTGGGGCCAACGTCCTGACTTTC

d_gene: .
j_gene: TRBJ2-3
v_gene: TRBV7-9
abundance: .
CDR3aa: CASAPLLATDTQYF
CDR3nt: TGTGCCAGCGCGCCGTTACTAGCAACAGATACGCAGTATTTT

d_gene: .
j_gene: TRBJ2-7
v_gene: TRBV7-2
abundance: .
CDR3aa: CASSFRDGIYEQYF
CDR3nt: TGTGCCAGCAGCTTCCGGGACGGAATATACGAGCAGTACTTC

d_gene: .
j_gene: TRBJ2-2
v_gene: TRBV6-4
abundance: .
CDR3aa: CASSDTGELFF
CDR3nt: TGTGCCAGCAGTGACACCGGGGAGCTGTTTTTT

d_gene: TRBD1
j_gene: TRBJ2-7
v_gene: TRBV9
abundance: once
CDR3aa: CASSDGPGQEIHEQYF
CDR3nt: TGTGCCAGCAGCGACGGACCGGGACAGGAAATCCACGAGCAGTACTTC

d_gene: TRBD1
j_gene: TRBJ2-7
v_gene: TRBV11-3
abundance: .
CDR3aa: CASSSTGGDEQYF
CDR3nt: TGTGCCAGCAGCTCGACAGGGGGGGACGAGCAGTACTTC

d_gene: .
j_gene: TRBJ2-1
v_gene: TRBV7-2
abundance: .
CDR3aa: CASSLGHSTVNEQFF
CDR3nt: TGTGCCAGCAGCTTAGGGCACTCCACAGTCAATGAGCAGTTCTTC

d_gene: .
j_gene: TRBJ2-5
v_gene: TRBV29-1
abundance: .
CDR3aa: CSVGTNRNF
CDR3nt: TGCAGCGTGGGGACCAACAGGAACTTC

d_gene: TRBD2
j_gene: TRBJ2-7
v_gene: TRBV7-2
abundance: .
CDR3aa: CASSLAPGTSGYEQYF
CDR3nt: TGTGCCAGCAGCTTAGCGCCCGGGACTAGCGGCTACGAGCAGTACTTC